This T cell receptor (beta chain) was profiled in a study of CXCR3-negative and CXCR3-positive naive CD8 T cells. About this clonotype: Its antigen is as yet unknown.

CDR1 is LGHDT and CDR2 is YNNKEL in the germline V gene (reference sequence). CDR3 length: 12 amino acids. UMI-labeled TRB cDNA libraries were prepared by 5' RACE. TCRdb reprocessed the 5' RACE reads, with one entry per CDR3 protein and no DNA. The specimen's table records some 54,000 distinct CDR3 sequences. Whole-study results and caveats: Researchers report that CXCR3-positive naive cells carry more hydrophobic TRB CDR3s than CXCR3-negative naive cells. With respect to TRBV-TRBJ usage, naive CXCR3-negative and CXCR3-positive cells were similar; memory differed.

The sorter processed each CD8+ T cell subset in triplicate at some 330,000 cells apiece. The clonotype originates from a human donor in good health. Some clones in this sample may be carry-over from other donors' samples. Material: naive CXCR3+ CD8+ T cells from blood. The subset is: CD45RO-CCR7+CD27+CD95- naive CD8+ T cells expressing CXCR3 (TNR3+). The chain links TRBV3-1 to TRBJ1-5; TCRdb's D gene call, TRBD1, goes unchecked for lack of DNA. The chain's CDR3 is CASNWGDQPQHF.